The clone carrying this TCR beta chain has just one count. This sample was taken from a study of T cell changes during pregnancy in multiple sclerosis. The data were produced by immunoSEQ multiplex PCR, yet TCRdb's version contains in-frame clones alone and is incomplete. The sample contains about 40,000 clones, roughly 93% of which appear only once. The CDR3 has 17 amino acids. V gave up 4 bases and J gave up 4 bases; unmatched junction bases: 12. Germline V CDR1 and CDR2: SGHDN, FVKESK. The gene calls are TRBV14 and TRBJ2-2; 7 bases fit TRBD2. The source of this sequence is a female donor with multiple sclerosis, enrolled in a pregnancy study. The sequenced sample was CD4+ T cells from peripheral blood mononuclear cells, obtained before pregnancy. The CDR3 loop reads CASSPGRARGSTGELFF. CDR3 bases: TGTGCCAGCAGCCCGGGGAGGGCCCGGGGGAGCACCGGGGAGCTGTTTTTT. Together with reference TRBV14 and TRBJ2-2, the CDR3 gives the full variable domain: EAGVTQFPSHSVIEKGQTVTLRCDPISGHDNLYWYRRVMGKEIKFLLHFVKESKQDESGMPNNRFLAERTGGTYSTLKVQPAELEDSGVYFCASSPGRARGSTGELFFGEGSRLTVL.